The 9 T cell receptor beta chains below all came from one sample that was sequenced in a study of blood T cell repertoires in COVID-19. Sequencing used immunoSEQ multiplex PCR; TCRdb keeps in-frame clones, though not all of them. Of over 140,000 clones detected, over 60% appear once; the ten largest clones hold under 6%. Input material: peripheral blood. Receptors originate from a woman aged 80 or older with active or convalescent COVID-19.

V usage is TRBV5-1 and J usage is TRBJ1-2; D is unclear. Germline values: CDR1 SGHRS, CDR2 YFSETQ. The CDR3 contains 13 residues. With 5 bases removed from V and 7 bases from J, the gap between germline ends came to 15 bases. The CDR3 region has the DNA TGCGCCAGCAGTTGGGCCGCCGGGGTTGGCTACACCTTC. Translation: CASSWAAGVGYTF. Together with reference TRBV5-1 and TRBJ1-2, the CDR3 gives the full variable domain: KAGVTQTPRYLIKTRGQQVTLSCSPISGHRSVSWYQQTPGQGLQFLFEYFSETQRNKGNFPGRFSGRQFSNSRSEMNVSTLELGDSALYLCASSWAAGVGYTFGSGTRLTVV.

The DNA of the CDR3 is TGTGCCAGCAGCTCAGACAGGGGCTCCTACAATGAGCAGTTCTTC. The encoded protein is CASSSDRGSYNEQFF. This sequence joins TRBV7-2 and TRBJ2-1; 8 positions agree with TRBD1. The germline CDR1 and CDR2 sequences are SGHTA and FQGNSA. V lost 4 bases, J lost 0 bases, and 2 bases stayed unmatched. The CDR3 is 15 residues long.

The CDR3 DNA is TGTGCCAGCAGCCCCTACTCCGGGCGGGTTGGGGAGACCCAGTACTTC. Translation: CASSPYSGRVGETQYF. The chain links TRBV4-2 to TRBJ2-5; D might be TRBD2 (5 bases). CDR1 is LGHNA, CDR2 YNFKEQ, per germline. V lost 4 bases and J lost 5, with 20 bases in between. There are 16 residues in the CDR3.

CDR3 in amino acids: CASSLAVRNYGYTF. CDR3 in DNA: TGTGCCAGCAGCTTAGCCGTCAGGAACTATGGCTACACCTTC. The chain carries TRBV7-2 and TRBJ1-2, with D unclear. The V and J ends lost 0 bases and 2 bases respectively, with 7 bases between them. The CDR3 runs 14 residues. In germline, CDR1 is SGHTA, CDR2 FQGNSA.

The chain links TRBV6-6 to TRBJ2-1; no firm D call. V lost 0 bases and J 5 bases, leaving 8 bases between the germline ends. CDR1 is MNHNY, CDR2 SVGAGI, per germline (reference sequence). The CDR3 totals 14 residues. The CDR3 DNA is TGTGCCAGCAGTTACTCCGGCAGGAACAATGAGCAGTTCTTC. Translation: CASSYSGRNNEQFF.

The chain carries TRBV7-9 and TRBJ1-5; 7 nucleotides line up with TRBD1. CDR3 length: 15 residues. Losses at the gene ends were 5 bases for V and 3 bases for J; bases not matched to a gene: 7. Germline V gene sequence: CDR1 SEHNR, CDR2 FQNEAQ (reference sequence). The CDR3 here is CASSPGDSFNQPQHF. The CDR3 bases are TGTGCCAGCAGCCCGGGGGACAGCTTCAATCAGCCCCAGCATTTT.

This clone came up a few times. V usage is TRBV5-1 and J usage is TRBJ2-6; possible D gene TRBD2, 5 bases. The ends were cut back, 4 bases at V and 7 bases at J, with 9 bases in the middle. Germline assignment: CDR1 SGHRS and CDR2 YFSETQ. The CDR3 runs 13 residues. The CDR3 protein is CASSQPGANVLTF. The DNA of the CDR3 is TGCGCCAGCAGCCAGCCGGGAGCCAACGTCCTGACTTTC.

The chain carries TRBV7-8 and TRBJ2-2, with TRBD1 matching 9 bases. J was trimmed by 9 bases and V by 4 bases; bases with no gene match: 12. CDR3 size: 16 residues. The V gene's germline CDR1 is SGHVS and CDR2 FQNEAQ. CDR3 residues: CASSSKGDGTGRELFF. CDR3 nucleotide sequence: TGTGCCAGCAGCTCAAAGGGCGACGGGACAGGGAGGGAGCTGTTTTTT.

This clone turned up a few times. The chain couples TRBV4-2 to TRBJ1-3; D may be TRBD1 (6 bases). This CDR3 has 16 amino acids. The germline CDR1 and CDR2 sequences are LGHNA and YNFKEQ. Trimming cost V 0 bases and J 6 bases, with 15 bases left between them. The CDR3 loop reads CASSQEAKYRVNTIYF. The CDR3 DNA is TGTGCCAGCAGCCAAGAGGCTAAATACAGGGTAAACACCATATATTTT.